This T cell receptor beta chain was captured by sequencing in a study of blood T cell repertoires in COVID-19. The repertoire was sequenced with immunoSEQ multiplex PCR; TCRdb's copy has only in-frame clones and lacks some. The sample contains more than 110,000 clones, 70% to 85% of which appear only once. The V gene lost 11 bases and the J gene lost 3 bases, with 17 bases spanning the gap. In germline, CDR1 is LNHDA, CDR2 SQIVND (reference sequence). The length of the CDR3 is 13 residues. This sequence originates from a human donor in a cohort sampled during active COVID-19. This chain connects TRBV19 to TRBJ2-7; maybe TRBD1 (6 bases). Sequencing was performed on peripheral blood. The CDR3 DNA follows: TGTGCCGTAAGCCCGGGACACAACTACGAGCAGTACTTC. It encodes CAVSPGHNYEQYF.